The clone carrying this TCR beta chain was seen a single time. Its specificity is not known. The data are from a study of siplizumab effects on memory and regulatory T cells. Libraries were prepared by immunoSEQ multiplex PCR; TCRdb keeps only in-frame clonotypes and omits some of them. The sample records fewer than 120,000 clones, more than 90% being singletons. The CDR3 loop spans 14 amino acids. Trimming took off 4 bases at V and 4 bases at J, with 14 bases between the two ends. CDR1 is SGDLS and CDR2 is YYNGEE in the germline V gene. Broader study findings: Alloreactive sequences tracing back to unstimulated CD4+ memory cells were significantly reduced by siplizumab. Naive T cells seemed more diverse than memory cells and seemed major alloresponse contributors. The study did not confirm that proliferating Tregs from siplizumab cultures were suppressive.

The chain recombines TRBV9 with TRBJ1-1; D ambiguous. The TCR originated in a human donor in good health. The material sequenced was CD4+ T cells sorted from blood. CDR3 in amino acids: CASSLDSRPTEAFF. CDR3 DNA sequence: TGTGCCAGCAGCCTCGACTCGAGACCCACTGAAGCTTTCTTT.